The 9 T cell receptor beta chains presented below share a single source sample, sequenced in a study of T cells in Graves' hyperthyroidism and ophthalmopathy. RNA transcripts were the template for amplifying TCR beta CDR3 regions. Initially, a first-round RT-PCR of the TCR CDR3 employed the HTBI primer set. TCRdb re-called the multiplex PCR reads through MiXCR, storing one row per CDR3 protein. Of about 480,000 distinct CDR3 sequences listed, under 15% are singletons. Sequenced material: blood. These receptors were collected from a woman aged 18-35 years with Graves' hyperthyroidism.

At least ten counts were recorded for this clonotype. CDR3 nucleotide sequence: TGTGCCAGCTCACCAGGGACAGCAGATACGCAGTATTTT. It is translated as CASSPGTADTQYF. This chain connects TRBV18 to TRBJ2-3; 7 bases line up with TRBD1. The CDR3 contains 13 residues. V shed 2 bases and J 4 bases; nucleotides not matched to a gene: 0. The germline CDR1 and CDR2 sequences are KGHSH and LQKENI.

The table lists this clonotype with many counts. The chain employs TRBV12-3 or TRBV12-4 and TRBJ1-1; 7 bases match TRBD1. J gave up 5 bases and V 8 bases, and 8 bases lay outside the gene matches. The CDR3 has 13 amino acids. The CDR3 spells CASRDRERTEAFF. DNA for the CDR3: TGTGCCAGCCGTGACAGGGAAAGGACTGAAGCTTTCTTT.

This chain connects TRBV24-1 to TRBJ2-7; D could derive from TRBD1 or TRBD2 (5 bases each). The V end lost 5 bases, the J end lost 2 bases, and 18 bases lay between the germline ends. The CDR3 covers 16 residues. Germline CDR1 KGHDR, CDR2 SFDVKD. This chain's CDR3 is CATSVLNRPLAYEQYV. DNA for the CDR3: TGTGCCACCAGTGTCTTGAACAGGCCACTAGCCTACGAGCAGTACGTC.

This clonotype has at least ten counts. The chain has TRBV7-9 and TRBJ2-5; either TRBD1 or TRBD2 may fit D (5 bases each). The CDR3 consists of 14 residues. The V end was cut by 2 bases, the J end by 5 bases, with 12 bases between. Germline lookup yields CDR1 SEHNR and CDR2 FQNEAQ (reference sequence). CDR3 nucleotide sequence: TGTGCCAGCAGCTTATCTCGGGGCGTGGAGACCCAGTACTTC. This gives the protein CASSLSRGVETQYF.

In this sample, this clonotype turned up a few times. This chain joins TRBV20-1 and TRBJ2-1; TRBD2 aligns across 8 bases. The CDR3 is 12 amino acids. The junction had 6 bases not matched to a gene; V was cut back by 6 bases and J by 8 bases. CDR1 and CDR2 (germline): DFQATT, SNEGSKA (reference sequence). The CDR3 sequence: CSAGGTRDEQFF. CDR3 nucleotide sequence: TGCAGTGCGGGCGGGACTAGGGATGAGCAGTTCTTC.

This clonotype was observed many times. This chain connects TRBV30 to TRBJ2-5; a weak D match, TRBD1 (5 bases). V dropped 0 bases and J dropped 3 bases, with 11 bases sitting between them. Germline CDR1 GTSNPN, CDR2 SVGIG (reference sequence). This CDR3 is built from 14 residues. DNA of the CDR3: TGTGCCTGGAGTGTTTTCGCAGGGAAAGAGACCCAGTACTTC. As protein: CAWSVFAGKETQYF.

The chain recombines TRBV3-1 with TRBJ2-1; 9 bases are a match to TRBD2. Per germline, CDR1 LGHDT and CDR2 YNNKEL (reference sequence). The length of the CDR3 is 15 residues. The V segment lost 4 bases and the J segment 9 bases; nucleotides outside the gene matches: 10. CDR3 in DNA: TGTGCCAGCAGCCCCCGTAGTAGCGGGAGCCGTGAGCAGTTCTTC. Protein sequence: CASSPRSSGSREQFF.

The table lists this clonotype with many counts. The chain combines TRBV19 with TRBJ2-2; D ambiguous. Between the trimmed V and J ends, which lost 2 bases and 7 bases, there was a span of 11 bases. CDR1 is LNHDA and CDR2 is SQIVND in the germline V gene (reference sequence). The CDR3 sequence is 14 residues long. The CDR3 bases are TGTGCCAGTAGTATATCGCCCTGGGGCGGGGAGCTGTTTTTT. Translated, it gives CASSISPWGGELFF.

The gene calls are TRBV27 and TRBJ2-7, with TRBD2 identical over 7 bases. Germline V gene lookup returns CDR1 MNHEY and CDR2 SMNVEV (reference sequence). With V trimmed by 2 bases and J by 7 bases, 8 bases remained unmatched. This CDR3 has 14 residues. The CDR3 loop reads CASSLVGGGREQYF. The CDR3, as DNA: TGTGCCAGCAGTTTAGTGGGCGGCGGGAGAGAGCAGTACTTC.